Below, 5 T cell receptor beta chains from the same sample are listed, as sequenced in a study of CXCR3-negative and CXCR3-positive naive CD8 T cells. These receptors have no known antigen. TRB cDNA was prepared as libraries by UMI-labeled 5' RACE. TCRdb re-called the 5' RACE reads and catalogs CDR3 proteins one per entry, DNA excluded. This listing includes around 110,000 distinct CDR3 sequences. Overall study findings and caveats: Naive CXCR3-positive cells had TRB CDR3s more hydrophobic than those of CXCR3-negative naive cells.

Input material: naive CXCR3+ CD8+ T cells from blood. Described subset: CD45RO-CCR7+CD27+CD95- naive CD8+ T cells expressing CXCR3 (TNR3+). All receptors come from a human donor in good health. Some clones in this sample may be carry-over from other donors' samples.

The rearrangement links TRBV20-1 to TRBJ2-7; TCRdb returns TRBD1, unconfirmable since there is no DNA. The CDR3 is 12 residues long. CDR1 and CDR2 from the germline V gene are DFQATT and SNEGSKA (reference sequence). This CDR3 is CSARGQGLEQYF.

CDR3 loop: CASSKEGTPGTDEQFF. The V call is TRBV13, the J call TRBJ2-1; the TCRdb call, TRBD1, lacks DNA for checking. This CDR3 comprises 16 residues. The germline V gene encodes CDR1 PRHDT and CDR2 FYEKMQ (reference sequence).

The gene calls are TRBV7-9 and TRBJ1-4. Germline V lookup: CDR1 SEHNR, CDR2 FQNEAQ (reference sequence). This CDR3 is built from 13 residues. CDR3 sequence: CASSYGAGEKLFF.

The chain combines TRBV13 with TRBJ1-4; as DNA is missing, the TRBD1 call by TCRdb cannot be tested. Germline values: CDR1 PRHDT, CDR2 FYEKMQ (reference sequence). The CDR3 is made up of 14 amino acids. CDR3 protein: CASSPGTETEKLFF.

The rearrangement links TRBV27 to TRBJ2-1; checking the TCRdb D call of TRBD1 is not possible without DNA. Looked up from germline, CDR1 is MNHEY and CDR2 is SMNVEV (reference sequence). This CDR3 has 13 amino acids. This chain's CDR3 is CASSLQGYNEQFF.